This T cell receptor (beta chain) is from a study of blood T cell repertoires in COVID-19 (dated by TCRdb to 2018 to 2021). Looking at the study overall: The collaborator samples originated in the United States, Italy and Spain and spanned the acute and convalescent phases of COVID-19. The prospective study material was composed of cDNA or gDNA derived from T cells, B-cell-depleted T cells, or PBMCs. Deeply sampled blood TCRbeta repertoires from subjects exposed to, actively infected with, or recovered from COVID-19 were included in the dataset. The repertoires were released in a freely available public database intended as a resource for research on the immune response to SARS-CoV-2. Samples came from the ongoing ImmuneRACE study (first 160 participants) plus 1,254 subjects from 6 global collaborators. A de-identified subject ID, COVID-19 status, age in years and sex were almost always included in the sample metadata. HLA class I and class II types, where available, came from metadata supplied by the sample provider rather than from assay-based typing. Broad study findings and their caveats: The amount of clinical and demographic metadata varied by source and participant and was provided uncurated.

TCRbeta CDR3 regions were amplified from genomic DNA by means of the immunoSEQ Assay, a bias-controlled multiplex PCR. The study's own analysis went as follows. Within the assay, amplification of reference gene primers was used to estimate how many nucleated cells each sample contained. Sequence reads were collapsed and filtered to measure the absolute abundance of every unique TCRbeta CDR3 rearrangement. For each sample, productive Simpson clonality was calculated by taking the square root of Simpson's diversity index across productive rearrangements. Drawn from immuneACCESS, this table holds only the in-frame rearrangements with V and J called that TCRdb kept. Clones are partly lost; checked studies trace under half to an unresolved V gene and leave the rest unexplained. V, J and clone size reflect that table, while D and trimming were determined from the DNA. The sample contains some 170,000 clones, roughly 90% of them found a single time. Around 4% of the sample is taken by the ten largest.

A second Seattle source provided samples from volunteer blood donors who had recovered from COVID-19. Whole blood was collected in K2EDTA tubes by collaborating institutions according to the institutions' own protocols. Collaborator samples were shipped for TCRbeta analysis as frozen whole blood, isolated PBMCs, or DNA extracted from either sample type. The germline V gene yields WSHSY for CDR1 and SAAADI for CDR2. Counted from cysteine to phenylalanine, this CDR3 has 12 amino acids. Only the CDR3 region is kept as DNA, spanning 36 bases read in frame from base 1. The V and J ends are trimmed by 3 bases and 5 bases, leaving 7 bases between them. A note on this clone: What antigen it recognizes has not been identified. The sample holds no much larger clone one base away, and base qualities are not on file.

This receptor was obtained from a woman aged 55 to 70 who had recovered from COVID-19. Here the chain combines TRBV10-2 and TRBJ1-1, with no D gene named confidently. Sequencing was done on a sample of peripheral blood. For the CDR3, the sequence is CASSESVTEAFF. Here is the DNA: TGCGCCAGCAGTGAAAGCGTTACTGAAGCTTTCTTT.